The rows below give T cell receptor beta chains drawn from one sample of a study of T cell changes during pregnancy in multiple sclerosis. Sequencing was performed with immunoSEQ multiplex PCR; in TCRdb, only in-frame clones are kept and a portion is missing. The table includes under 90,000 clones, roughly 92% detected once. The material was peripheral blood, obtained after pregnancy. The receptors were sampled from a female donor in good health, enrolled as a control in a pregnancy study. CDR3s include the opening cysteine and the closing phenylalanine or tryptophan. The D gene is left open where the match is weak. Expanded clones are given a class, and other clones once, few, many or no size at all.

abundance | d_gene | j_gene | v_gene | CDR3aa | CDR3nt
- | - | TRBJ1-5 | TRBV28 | CASSLSGVYGNQPQHF | TGTGCCAGCAGTTTATCGGGGGTATACGGCAATCAGCCCCAGCATTTT
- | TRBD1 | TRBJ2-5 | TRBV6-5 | CASSSSGTGWQETQYF | TGTGCCAGCAGTTCTTCTGGGACAGGGTGGCAAGAGACCCAGTACTTC
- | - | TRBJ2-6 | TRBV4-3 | CASSQDRGSGANVLTF | TGCGCCAGCAGCCAAGATCGCGGCTCTGGGGCCAACGTCCTGACTTTC
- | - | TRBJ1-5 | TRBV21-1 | CASSKPGQGACPNQPQHF | TGTGCCAGCAGCAAGCCGGGACAGGGGGCTTGCCCGAACCAGCCCCAGCATTTT
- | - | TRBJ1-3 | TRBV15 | CATSLVLGNTIYF | TGTGCCACCAGCCTCGTCTTGGGAAACACCATATATTTT
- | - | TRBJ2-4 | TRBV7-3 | CASSQQGLDIQYF | TGTGCCAGCAGCCAACAGGGTTTAGACATTCAGTACTTC
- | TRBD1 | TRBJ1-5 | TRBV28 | CASRSTGGEGPQHF | TGTGCCAGCAGGTCGACAGGGGGCGAGGGACCCCAGCATTTT
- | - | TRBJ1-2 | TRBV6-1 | CASTPSGNYGYTF | TGTGCCTCAACCCCATCGGGGAACTATGGCTACACCTTC
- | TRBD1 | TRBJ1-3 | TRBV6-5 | CASSQGADTIYF | TGTGCCAGCAGCCAGGGGGCAGACACCATATATTTT
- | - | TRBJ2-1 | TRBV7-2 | CASSRTIKDEQFF | TGTGCCAGCAGTCGGACTATTAAGGATGAGCAGTTCTTC
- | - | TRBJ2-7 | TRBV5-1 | CASSLSTGSSYEQYF | TGCGCCAGCAGCTTATCTACGGGGAGCTCCTACGAGCAGTACTTC
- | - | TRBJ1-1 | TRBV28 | CASTSLGGGSVFF | TGTGCCAGCACTTCCCTGGGGGGGGGATCTGTTTTCTTT
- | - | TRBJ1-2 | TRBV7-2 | CASSPYNSGYTF | TGTGCCAGCAGCCCCTACAACAGTGGCTACACCTTC
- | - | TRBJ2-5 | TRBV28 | CASSSVRSMETQYF | TGTGCCAGCAGTTCGGTAAGGAGCATGGAGACCCAGTACTTC
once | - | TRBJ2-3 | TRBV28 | CASSLGLRDTQYF | TGTGCCAGCAGTCTGGGACTTAGAGATACGCAGTATTTT
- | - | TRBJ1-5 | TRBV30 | CAWSPRGQPQHF | TGTGCCTGGAGCCCTAGGGGTCAGCCCCAGCATTTT
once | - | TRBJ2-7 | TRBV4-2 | CASSQAGFYEQYF | TGTGCCAGCAGCCAAGCGGGGTTCTACGAGCAGTACTTC
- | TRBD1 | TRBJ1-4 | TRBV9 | CASSVGQGGEKLFF | TGTGCCAGCAGCGTCGGACAGGGAGGTGAAAAACTGTTTTTT
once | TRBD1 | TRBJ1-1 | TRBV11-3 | CASSLGQGENTEAFF | TGTGCCAGCAGCTTGGGACAGGGGGAGAACACTGAAGCTTTCTTT
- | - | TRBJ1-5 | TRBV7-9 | CASSLGDKDSNNQPQHF | TGTGCCAGCAGCTTAGGGGACAAGGATTCTAACAATCAGCCCCAGCATTTT
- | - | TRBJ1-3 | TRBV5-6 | CASSLQGGNTIYF | TGTGCCAGCAGCTTGCAGGGTGGAAACACCATATATTTT
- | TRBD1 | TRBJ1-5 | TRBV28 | CASSPPDRGRDQPQHF | TGTGCCAGCAGTCCGCCGGACAGGGGGCGGGATCAGCCCCAGCATTTT
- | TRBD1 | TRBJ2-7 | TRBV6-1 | CASSEQGDEQYF | TGTGCCAGCAGTGAACAGGGGGACGAGCAGTACTTC
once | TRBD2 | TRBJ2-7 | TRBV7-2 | CASSLLAGLSYEQYF | TGTGCCAGCAGCTTATTAGCGGGCCTCTCCTACGAGCAGTACTTC
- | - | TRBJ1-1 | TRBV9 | CASSAGQDTEAFF | TGTGCCAGCAGCGCGGGACAAGACACTGAAGCTTTCTTT
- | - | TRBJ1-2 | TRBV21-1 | CASSPTQAVNYGYTF | TGTGCCAGCAGCCCCACTCAGGCCGTTAACTATGGCTACACCTTC
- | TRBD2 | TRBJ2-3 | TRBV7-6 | CASSLSPLAGAIF | TGTGCCAGCAGCCTCTCACCACTAGCGGGAGCCATTTTT
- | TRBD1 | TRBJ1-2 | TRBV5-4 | CASSLGPGQGAESYGYTF | TGTGCCAGCAGCTTGGGCCCCGGACAGGGGGCTGAGTCCTATGGCTACACCTTC
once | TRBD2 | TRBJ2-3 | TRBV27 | CASSLSSGAPSDTQYF | TGTGCCAGCAGTTTATCTAGCGGGGCACCTTCAGATACGCAGTATTTT
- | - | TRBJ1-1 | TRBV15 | CATSRVETGEAFF | TGTGCCACCAGCAGAGTCGAAACAGGAGAAGCTTTCTTT
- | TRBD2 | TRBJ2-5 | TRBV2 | CAGLAGESETQYF | TGTGCCGGACTAGCGGGGGAGTCAGAGACCCAGTACTTC
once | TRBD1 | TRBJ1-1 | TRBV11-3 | CASSPGQGEGTEAFF | TGTGCCAGCAGCCCCGGACAGGGGGAGGGCACTGAAGCTTTCTTT
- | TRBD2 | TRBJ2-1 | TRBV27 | CASSLGSSGGSEQFF | TGTGCCAGCAGCCTCGGGTCTAGCGGAGGGAGTGAGCAGTTCTTC
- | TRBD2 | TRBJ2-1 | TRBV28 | CATGGESYNEQFF | TGTGCCACCGGGGGGGAATCCTACAATGAGCAGTTCTTC
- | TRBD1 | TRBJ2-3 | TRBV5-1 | CASSQGQRSTRTDTQYF | TGCGCCAGCAGCCAGGGACAGCGTTCAACCCGCACAGATACGCAGTATTTT
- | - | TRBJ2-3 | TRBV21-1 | CASSASGLAGGEGDTQYF | TGTGCCAGCAGCGCCTCGGGACTAGCGGGAGGTGAGGGAGATACGCAGTATTTT
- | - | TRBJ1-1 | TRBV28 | CASRLQEAGEAFF | TGTGCCAGCAGGCTGCAGGAAGCCGGCGAAGCTTTCTTT
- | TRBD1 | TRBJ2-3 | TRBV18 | CASSPDRVGTDTQYF | TGTGCCAGCTCACCAGACAGGGTCGGGACAGATACGCAGTATTTT
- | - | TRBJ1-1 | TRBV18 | CASSPPGNTEAFF | TGTGCCAGCTCACCACCCGGGAACACTGAAGCTTTCTTT
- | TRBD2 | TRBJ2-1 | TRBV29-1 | CSVEGGGREDMGNEQFF | TGCAGCGTTGAAGGGGGGGGGAGGGAAGATATGGGAAATGAGCAGTTCTTC
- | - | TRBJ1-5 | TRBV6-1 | CASSELPGLNQPQHF | TGTGCCAGCAGTGAACTGCCAGGGTTAAATCAGCCCCAGCATTTT
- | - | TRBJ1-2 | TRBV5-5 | CASRASQRGYGYTF | TGTGCCAGCAGAGCCAGCCAAAGGGGCTATGGCTACACCTTC
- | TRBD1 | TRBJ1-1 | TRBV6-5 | CASSRPGQGEAFF | TGTGCCAGCAGTCGCCCGGGACAGGGAGAAGCTTTCTTT
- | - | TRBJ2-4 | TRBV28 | CASSLGGRNIQYF | TGTGCCAGCAGTTTAGGGGGGAGAAACATTCAGTACTTC
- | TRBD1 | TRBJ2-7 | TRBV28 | CASSYGQGSTYEQYF | TGTGCCAGCAGCTACGGACAGGGGAGTACCTACGAGCAGTACTTC
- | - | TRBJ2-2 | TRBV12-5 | CASGLDGTGELFF | TGTGCTAGTGGTTTGGACGGCACCGGGGAGCTGTTTTTT
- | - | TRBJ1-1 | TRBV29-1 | CSVDQGMNTEAFF | TGCAGCGTTGATCAGGGGATGAACACTGAAGCTTTCTTT
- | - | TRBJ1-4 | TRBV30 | CAWSLRGTGGEKLFF | TGTGCCTGGAGTTTAAGGGGGACGGGCGGAGAAAAACTGTTTTTT
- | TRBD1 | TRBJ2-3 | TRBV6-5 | CATRDRGLTDTQYF | TGTGCCACAAGGGACAGGGGGCTGACAGATACGCAGTATTTT
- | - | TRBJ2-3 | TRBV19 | CASSDRGARDTQYF | TGTGCCAGTAGTGACCGAGGCGCGCGAGATACGCAGTATTTT